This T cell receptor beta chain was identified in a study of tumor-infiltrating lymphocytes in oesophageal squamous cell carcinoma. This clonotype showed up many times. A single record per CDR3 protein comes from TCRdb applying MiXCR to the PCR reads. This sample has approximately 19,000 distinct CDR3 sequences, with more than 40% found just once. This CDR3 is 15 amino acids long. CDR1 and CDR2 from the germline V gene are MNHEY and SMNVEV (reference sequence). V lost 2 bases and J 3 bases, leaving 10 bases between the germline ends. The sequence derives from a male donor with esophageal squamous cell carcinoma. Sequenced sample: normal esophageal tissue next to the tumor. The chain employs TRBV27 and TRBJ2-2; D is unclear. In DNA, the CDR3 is TGTGCCAGCAGTTTAAATGTAGTACACACCGGGGAGCTGTTTTTT. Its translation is CASSLNVVHTGELFF.